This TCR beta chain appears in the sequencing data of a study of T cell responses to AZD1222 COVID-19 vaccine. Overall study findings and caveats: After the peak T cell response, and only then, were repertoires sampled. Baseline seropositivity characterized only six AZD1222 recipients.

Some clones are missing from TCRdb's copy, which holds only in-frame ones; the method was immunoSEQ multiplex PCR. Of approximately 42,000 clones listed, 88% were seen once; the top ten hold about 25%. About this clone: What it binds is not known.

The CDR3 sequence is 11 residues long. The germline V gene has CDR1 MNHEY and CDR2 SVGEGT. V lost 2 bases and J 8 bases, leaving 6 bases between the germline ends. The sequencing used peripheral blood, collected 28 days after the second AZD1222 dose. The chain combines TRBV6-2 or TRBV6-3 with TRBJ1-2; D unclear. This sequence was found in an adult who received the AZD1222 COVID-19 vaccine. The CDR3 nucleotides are TGTGCCAGCAGTTACATGGGAGGCTACACCTTC. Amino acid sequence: CASSYMGGYTF.